This T cell receptor beta chain emerged from a study of beta chain features in type 1 diabetes. Between the trimmed V and J ends, which lost 8 bases and 9 bases, there was a span of 17 bases. Per germline, CDR1 GTSNPN and CDR2 SVGIG (reference sequence). The CDR3 has 12 residues. The entirety of the isolated RNA underwent reverse transcription, so expressed TCRB transcripts were sequenced. Approximately 3.5 million reads per sample on average were obtained from naive, central memory and regulatory T cell samples. The data were produced by immunoSEQ multiplex PCR, yet TCRdb's version contains in-frame clones alone and is incomplete. The repertoire holds fewer than 300,000 clones, over 20% seen once, with 0.025% to 0.035% in the top ten. This clone has just a few counts. The antigen is unknown. Study outcomes and limitations: No resolution was reached here on whether HLA type influences TCRB rearrangement. Relative to healthy donors, patients appeared to have naive, central memory and Treg TCRB repertoires that were more similar. cDNA-based sequencing might over-represent cells highly expressing TCR. Across all four CD4+ subsets, people with type 1 diabetes showed modestly shorter TCRB CDR3s.

This TCR derives from a woman in her 40s with type 1 diabetes. The rearrangement uses TRBV30 and TRBJ2-1, with a tentative D call TRBD1 (8 bases). The sample comprised naive CD4+ T cells from blood. The CDR3 coding sequence is TGTGCCGGGAAGGACAGGGAGGGTGAGCAGTTCTTC. This encodes CAGKDREGEQFF.